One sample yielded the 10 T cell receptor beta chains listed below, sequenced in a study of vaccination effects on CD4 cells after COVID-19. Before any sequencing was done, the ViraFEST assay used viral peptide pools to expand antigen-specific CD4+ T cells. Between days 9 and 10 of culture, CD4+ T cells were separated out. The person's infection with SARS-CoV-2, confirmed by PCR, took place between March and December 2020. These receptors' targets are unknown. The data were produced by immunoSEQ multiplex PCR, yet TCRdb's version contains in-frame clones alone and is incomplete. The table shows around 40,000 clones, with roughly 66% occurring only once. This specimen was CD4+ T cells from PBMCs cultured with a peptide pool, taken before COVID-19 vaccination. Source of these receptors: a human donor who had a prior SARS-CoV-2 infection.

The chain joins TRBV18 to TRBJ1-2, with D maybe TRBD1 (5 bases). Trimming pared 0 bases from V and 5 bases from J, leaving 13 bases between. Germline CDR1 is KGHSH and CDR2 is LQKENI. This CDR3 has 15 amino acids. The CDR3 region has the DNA TGTGCCAGCTCACCACCGTCCCAGGGTCGGTATGGCTACACCTTC. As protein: CASSPPSQGRYGYTF. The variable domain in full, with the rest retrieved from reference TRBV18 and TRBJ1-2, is NAGVMQNPRHLVRRRGQEARLRCSPMKGHSHVYWYRQLPEEGLKFMVYLQKENIIDESGMPKERFSAEFPKEGPSILRIQQVVRGDSAAYFCASSPPSQGRYGYTFGSGTRLTVV.

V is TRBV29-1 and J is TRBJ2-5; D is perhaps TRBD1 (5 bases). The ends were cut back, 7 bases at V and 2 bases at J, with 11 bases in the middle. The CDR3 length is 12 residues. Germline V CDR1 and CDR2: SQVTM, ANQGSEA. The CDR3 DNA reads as TGCAGCGGCCTAACAGGACAAGAGACCCAGTACTTC. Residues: CSGLTGQETQYF.

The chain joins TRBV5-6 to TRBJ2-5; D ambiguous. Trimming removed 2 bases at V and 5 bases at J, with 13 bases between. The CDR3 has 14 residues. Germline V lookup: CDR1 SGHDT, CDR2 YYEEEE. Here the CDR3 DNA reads TGTGCCAGCAGCTTACGGCACCTACGGGAGACCCAGTACTTC. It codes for CASSLRHLRETQYF.

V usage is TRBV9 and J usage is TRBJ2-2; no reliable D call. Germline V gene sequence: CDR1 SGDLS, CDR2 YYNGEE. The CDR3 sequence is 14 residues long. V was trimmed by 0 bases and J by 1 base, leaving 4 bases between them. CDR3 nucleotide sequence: TGTGCCAGCAGCGTAGTGGAGAACACCGGGGAGCTGTTTTTT. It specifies CASSVVENTGELFF.

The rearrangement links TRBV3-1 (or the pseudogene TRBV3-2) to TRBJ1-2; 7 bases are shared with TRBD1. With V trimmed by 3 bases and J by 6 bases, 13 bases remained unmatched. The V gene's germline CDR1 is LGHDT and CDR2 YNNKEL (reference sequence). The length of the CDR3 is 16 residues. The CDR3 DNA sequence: TGTGCCAGCAGCCATTTCTCGTTAGCGACAGGGAATGGCTACACCTTC. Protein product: CASSHFSLATGNGYTF.

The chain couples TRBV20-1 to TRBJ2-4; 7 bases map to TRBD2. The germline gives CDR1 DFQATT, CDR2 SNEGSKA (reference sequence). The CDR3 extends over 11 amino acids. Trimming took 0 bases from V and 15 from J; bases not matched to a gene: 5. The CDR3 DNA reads TGCAGTGCTAGAGATAGGAGGACTAGGTACTTC. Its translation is CSARDRRTRYF.

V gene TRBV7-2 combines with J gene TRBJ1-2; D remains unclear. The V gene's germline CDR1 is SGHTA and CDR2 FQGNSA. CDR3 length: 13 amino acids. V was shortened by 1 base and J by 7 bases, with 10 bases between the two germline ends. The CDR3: CASSLGDGRGYTF. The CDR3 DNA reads TGTGCCAGCAGCTTAGGCGACGGGCGTGGCTACACCTTC.

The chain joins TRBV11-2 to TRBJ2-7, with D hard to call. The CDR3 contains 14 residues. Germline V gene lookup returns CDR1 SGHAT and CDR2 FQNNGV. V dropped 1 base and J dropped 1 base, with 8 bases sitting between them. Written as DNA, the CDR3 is TGTGCCAGCAGCTTAGGTAGCCGGTCCTACGAGCAGTACTTC. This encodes CASSLGSRSYEQYF.

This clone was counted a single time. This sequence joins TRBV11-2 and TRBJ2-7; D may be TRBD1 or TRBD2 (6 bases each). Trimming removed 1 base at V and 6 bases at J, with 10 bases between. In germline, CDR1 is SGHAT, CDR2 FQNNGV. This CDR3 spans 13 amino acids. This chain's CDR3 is CASSLVGGFEQYF. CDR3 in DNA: TGTGCCAGCAGCTTAGTGGGGGGCTTCGAGCAGTACTTC.

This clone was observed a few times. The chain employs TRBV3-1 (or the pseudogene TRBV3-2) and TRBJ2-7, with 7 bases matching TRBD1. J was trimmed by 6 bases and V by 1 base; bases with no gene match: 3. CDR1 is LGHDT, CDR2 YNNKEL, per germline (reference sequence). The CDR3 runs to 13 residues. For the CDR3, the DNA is TGTGCCAGCAGCCAAGGACAGGGCGGCGAGCAGTACTTC. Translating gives CASSQGQGGEQYF.